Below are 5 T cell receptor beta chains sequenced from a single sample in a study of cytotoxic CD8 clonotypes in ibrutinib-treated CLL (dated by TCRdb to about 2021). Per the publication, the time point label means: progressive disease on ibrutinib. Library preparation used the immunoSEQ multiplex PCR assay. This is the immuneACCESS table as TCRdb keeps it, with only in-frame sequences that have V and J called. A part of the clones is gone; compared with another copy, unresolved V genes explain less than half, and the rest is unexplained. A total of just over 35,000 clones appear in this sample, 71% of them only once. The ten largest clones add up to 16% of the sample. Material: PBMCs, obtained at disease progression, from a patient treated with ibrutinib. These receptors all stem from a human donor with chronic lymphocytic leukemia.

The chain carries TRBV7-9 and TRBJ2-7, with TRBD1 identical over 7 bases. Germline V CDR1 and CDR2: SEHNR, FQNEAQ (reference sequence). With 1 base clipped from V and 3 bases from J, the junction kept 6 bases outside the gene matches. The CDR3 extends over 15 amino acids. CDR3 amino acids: CASSLGQGVNYEQYF. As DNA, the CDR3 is TGTGCCAGCAGCTTAGGGCAGGGGGTAAACTACGAGCAGTACTTC. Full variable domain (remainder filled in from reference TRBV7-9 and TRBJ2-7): DTGVSQNPRHKITKRGQNVTFRCDPISEHNRLYWYRQTLGQGPEFLTYFQNEAQLEKSRLLSDRFSAERPKGSFSTLEIQRTEQGDSAMYLCASSLGQGVNYEQYFGPGTRLTVT.

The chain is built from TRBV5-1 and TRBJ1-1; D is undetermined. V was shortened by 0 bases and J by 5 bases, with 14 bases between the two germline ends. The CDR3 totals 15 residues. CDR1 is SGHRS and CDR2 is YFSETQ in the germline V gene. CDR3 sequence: CASSLEGSSGTEAFF. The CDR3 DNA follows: TGCGCCAGCAGCTTGGAGGGCTCCTCGGGTACTGAAGCTTTCTTT.

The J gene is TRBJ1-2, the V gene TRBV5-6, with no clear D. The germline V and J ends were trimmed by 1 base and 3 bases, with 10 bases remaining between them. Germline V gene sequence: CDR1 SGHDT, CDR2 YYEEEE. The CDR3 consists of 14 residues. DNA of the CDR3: TGTGCCAGCAGCTTGTCGAGGGTACACTATGGCTACACCTTC. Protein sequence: CASSLSRVHYGYTF.

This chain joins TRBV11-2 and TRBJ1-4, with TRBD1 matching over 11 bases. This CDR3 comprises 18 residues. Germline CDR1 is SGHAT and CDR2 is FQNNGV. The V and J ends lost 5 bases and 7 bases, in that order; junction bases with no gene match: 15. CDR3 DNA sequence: TGTGCCAGCAGCCCCGGGACAGGGGGAGGTTTGGGACGTGAAAAACTGTTTTTT. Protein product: CASSPGTGGGLGREKLFF. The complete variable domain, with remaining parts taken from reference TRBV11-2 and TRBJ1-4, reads EAGVAQSPRYKIIEKRQSVAFWCNPISGHATLYWYQQILGQGPKLLIQFQNNGVVDDSQLPKDRFSAERLKGVDSTLKIQPAKLEDSAVYLCASSPGTGGGLGREKLFFGSGTQLSVL.

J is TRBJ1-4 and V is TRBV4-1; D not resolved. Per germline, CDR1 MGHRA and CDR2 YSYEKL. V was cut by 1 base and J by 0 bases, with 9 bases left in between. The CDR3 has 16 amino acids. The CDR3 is CASSQGVQATNEKLFF. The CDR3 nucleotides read TGCGCCAGCAGCCAAGGGGTCCAAGCAACTAATGAAAAACTGTTTTTT.